The subject of this entry is one TCR beta chain. One junction end does not reproduce the germline sequence, and a read error may be involved. The sample is drawn from a study of blood T cells in healthy people across ages. Study overall: About one barcoded beta molecule per two T cells was the capture yield of template switching.

Next came a second PCR, run for about 7 to 12 cycles, which used a sample-barcoded 5' primer along with a J-beta primer mix. A template-switch adaptor containing 12 random nucleotides labeled each cDNA molecule. Each CDR3 protein is one row after TCRdb ran MiXCR on the 5' RACE reads. The profile shows about 1.5 million distinct CDR3 sequences, under 55% of them singletons. The CDR3 has 16 residues. CDR1 and CDR2 from the germline V gene are LGHNA and YNFKEQ. Material: blood. J is TRBJ2-3 and V is TRBV4-2; TRBD2 agrees at 12 bases. The clonotype was recovered from a woman aged 18-29 years in good health. CDR3 sequence reads: CASNQLAGGFTDTQYF. Here the CDR3 DNA reads TGTGCCAGCAACCAACTAGCGGGAGGTTTCACAGATACGCAGTATTTT.